The 24 T cell receptor beta chains below all came from one sample that was sequenced in a study of blood T cell repertoires in COVID-19. Method: immunoSEQ multiplex PCR; TCRdb's copy keeps in-frame clones and lacks some. The sample lists about 340,000 clones; about nine tenths were seen once. Sequenced: peripheral blood. Every receptor here comes from a woman between 45 and 60 years old with COVID-19, enrolled during active disease.

This clone was detected once. The gene calls are TRBV6-5 and TRBJ1-4; 8 nucleotides agree with TRBD1. Germline assignment: CDR1 MNHEY and CDR2 SVGAGI. The CDR3 is 15 residues long. Unmatched junction bases numbered 5, after V lost 6 bases and J lost 2 bases. CDR3 region: CASSRQGATNEKLFF. CDR3 nucleotide sequence: TGTGCCAGCAGCCGCCAGGGGGCGACTAATGAAAAACTGTTTTTT.

The gene calls are TRBV4-1 and TRBJ2-6, with 7 bases matching TRBD1. The CDR3 totals 19 residues. V trimming: 3 bases; J trimming: 2 bases; junction bases outside the gene matches: 13. CDR1 is MGHRA, CDR2 YSYEKL, per germline. The CDR3 nucleotides read TGCGCCAGCAGCCAGGCACAGACAGGGCGCAACGCTGGGGCCAACGTCCTGACTTTC. Residues: CASSQAQTGRNAGANVLTF.

The chain combines TRBV6-5 with TRBJ2-7; D gene ambiguous. This CDR3 spans 13 amino acids. Looked up from germline, CDR1 is MNHEY and CDR2 is SVGAGI. V lost 10 bases and J 1 base, leaving 14 bases between the germline ends. The CDR3 sequence is CATGEVASYEQYF. As DNA, the CDR3 is TGTGCCACCGGAGAAGTTGCGTCCTACGAGCAGTACTTC.

This clone was found once. The V and J genes are TRBV7-9 and TRBJ2-1; TRBD2 matches at 8 bases. The V gene's germline CDR1 is SEHNR and CDR2 FQNEAQ (reference sequence). The CDR3 has 14 amino acids. V lost 6 bases, J lost 2 bases, and 3 bases stayed unmatched. The DNA of the CDR3 is TGTGCCAGCAGTCCGGGACTAGCCTACAATGAGCAGTTCTTC. Translated: CASSPGLAYNEQFF.

The gene calls are TRBV19 and TRBJ1-6; the match to TRBD1 covers 7 bases. Germline-derived CDR1 and CDR2 are LNHDA and SQIVND (reference sequence). V trimming: 3 bases; J trimming: 5 bases; junction bases outside the gene matches: 1. The CDR3 is 14 residues long. The CDR3 sequence is CASSIGQDNSPLHF. The CDR3, as DNA: TGTGCCAGTAGTATTGGACAGGATAATTCACCCCTCCACTTT.

Only one count was recorded for this clone. Being one base from a much bigger clone, this may be a read error. The CDR3 nucleotides read TGTGCCAGCAGCTCACAGGGGAACACTGAAGCTTTCTTT. Protein product: CASSSQGNTEAFF. The chain links TRBV12-3 or TRBV12-4 to TRBJ1-1, with D maybe TRBD1 (6 bases). The CDR3 spans 13 residues. V was pared by 6 bases and J by 1 base, with 9 bases between.

This clone was seen a handful of times. The chain has TRBV7-9 and TRBJ1-1; D ambiguous. V was cut by 3 bases and J by 3 bases, with 14 bases left in between. The CDR3 extends over 15 amino acids. CDR1 SEHNR and CDR2 FQNEAQ come from the germline V gene (reference sequence). This CDR3 reads CASSLSWGGHTEAFF. The CDR3 nucleotides are TGTGCCAGCAGCTTGAGTTGGGGAGGTCACACTGAAGCTTTCTTT.

The chain carries TRBV6-6 and TRBJ1-5; 7 bases align to TRBD1. Germline assignment: CDR1 MNHNY and CDR2 SVGAGI (reference sequence). This CDR3 is built from 14 residues. V dropped 5 bases and J dropped 7; count of bases not matched to a gene: 8. The CDR3: CASSDRQGRQPQHF. CDR3 nucleotide sequence: TGTGCCAGCAGTGATCGACAGGGAAGGCAGCCCCAGCATTTT.

Written as DNA, the CDR3 is TGTGCCAGCAGAGTGACTAGCGGGTCCGGCGAGCAGTACTTC. Its protein product is CASRVTSGSGEQYF. The chain carries TRBV28 and TRBJ2-7, with 10 bases that match TRBD2. V gave up 6 bases and J gave up 6 bases; unmatched junction bases: 8. CDR1 is MDHEN and CDR2 is SYDVKM in the germline V gene. The CDR3 spans 14 residues.

The chain employs TRBV11-2 and TRBJ1-1, with a possible D match to TRBD1 (6 bases). The V and J ends lost 3 bases and 1 base respectively, with 12 bases between them. CDR1 is SGHAT and CDR2 is FQNNGV in the germline V gene. The CDR3 runs to 15 residues. CDR3 region: CASSFSGASNTEAFF. The CDR3 nucleotides read TGTGCCAGCAGCTTTTCAGGGGCCTCGAACACTGAAGCTTTCTTT.

The V gene is TRBV27, the J gene TRBJ2-7; D may be TRBD1 (6 bases). Germline V lookup: CDR1 MNHEY, CDR2 SMNVEV (reference sequence). The V end was cut by 4 bases, the J end by 0 bases, with 10 bases between. The CDR3 totals 14 residues. This CDR3 is CASSYQGSSYEQYF. CDR3 DNA: TGTGCCAGCAGTTATCAGGGGAGCTCCTACGAGCAGTACTTC.

The chain has TRBV19 and TRBJ1-5, with 12 bases fitting TRBD1. The CDR3 is 21 residues long. Looked up from germline, CDR1 is LNHDA and CDR2 is SQIVND (reference sequence). Losses at the gene ends were 0 bases for V and 6 bases for J; bases not matched to a gene: 18. The CDR3 region has the DNA TGTGCCAGTAGTATAGATCTCATCCTAAGGGACAGGGGGCGCCTGGGTCAGCCCCAGCATTTT. Translation gives CASSIDLILRDRGRLGQPQHF.

CDR3 DNA: TGTGCCAGCAGCGGAGACAGACATGCAACTAATGAAAAACTGTTTTTT. Translation: CASSGDRHATNEKLFF. The chain recombines TRBV9 with TRBJ1-4; D may be TRBD1 (5 bases). The V end lost 3 bases, the J end lost 0 bases, and 12 bases lay between the germline ends. CDR1 and CDR2 from the germline V gene are SGDLS and YYNGEE. This CDR3 is 16 amino acids long.

The chain has TRBV30 and TRBJ2-7; the D gene is possibly TRBD2 (6 bases). The CDR3 has 14 residues. V was pared by 7 bases and J by 2 bases, with 18 bases between. Germline assignment: CDR1 GTSNPN and CDR2 SVGIG (reference sequence). The CDR3 region is CAYTFGGTPYEQYF. Here the CDR3 DNA reads TGTGCCTACACTTTTGGGGGGACCCCCTACGAGCAGTACTTC.

This clone was seen only a few times. At the DNA level, this CDR3 is encoded by other sequences in the same sample as well. The chain joins TRBV24-1 to TRBJ1-1; D may be TRBD1 (5 bases). V was trimmed by 3 bases and J by 5 bases, leaving 6 bases between them. The germline CDR1 and CDR2 sequences are KGHDR and SFDVKD. This CDR3 has 12 amino acids. The CDR3 coding sequence is TGTGCCACCAGTGATGGGGGGACTGAAGCTTTCTTT. Its translation: CATSDGGTEAFF.

V is TRBV24-1 and J is TRBJ2-3; D is perhaps TRBD1 (6 bases). There are 15 residues in the CDR3. Germline V lookup: CDR1 KGHDR, CDR2 SFDVKD. V was cut by 4 bases and J by 8 bases, with 18 bases left in between. The CDR3 reads CATSDPGHQGGTQYF. CDR3 DNA sequence: TGTGCCACCAGTGACCCGGGACACCAAGGGGGTACGCAGTATTTT.

A single count supports this clone. The genes are TRBV5-1 and TRBJ2-3; D is possibly TRBD2 (6 bases). Trimming removed 5 bases at V and 2 bases at J, with 15 bases between. Germline CDR1 reads SGHRS; CDR2 reads YFSETQ. This CDR3 region has 15 residues. The CDR3 sequence is CASRMTGANTDTQYF. CDR3 coding DNA: TGCGCCAGCAGAATGACGGGAGCTAACACAGATACGCAGTATTTT.

The V and J genes are TRBV4-2 and TRBJ2-1; 11 bases are shared with TRBD2. CDR3 length: 15 residues. V shed 2 bases and J 8 bases; nucleotides not matched to a gene: 5. Germline loops: CDR1 LGHNA, CDR2 YNFKEQ. DNA of the CDR3: TGTGCCAGCAGCCAATCTAGCGGGAGGATGGATGAGCAGTTCTTC. Protein: CASSQSSGRMDEQFF.

This clone was counted a few times. This rearrangement joins TRBV3-1 (or the pseudogene TRBV3-2) to TRBJ2-1, with 14 bases identical to TRBD2. Germline CDR1 reads LGHDT; CDR2 reads YNNKEL (reference sequence). This CDR3 is built from 22 residues. Trimming cost V 4 bases and J 7 bases; bases outside gene matches: 24. CDR3 DNA sequence: TGTGCCAGCAGCCTCTCTATTCCCGGGACTAGCGGGAGCAGATTGTCGGAAAATGAGCAGTTCTTC. The encoded protein is CASSLSIPGTSGSRLSENEQFF.

The chain recombines TRBV5-6 with TRBJ1-2; TRBD1 aligns across 8 bases. The CDR3 has 16 amino acids. The germline CDR1 and CDR2 sequences are SGHDT and YYEEEE. J lost 2 bases, V lost 0 bases, and 6 bases had no gene match. The CDR3 reads CASSLGYRDRNYGYTF. DNA for the CDR3: TGTGCCAGCAGCTTGGGGTACCGGGACAGGAACTATGGCTACACCTTC. Full variable domain (missing parts from reference TRBV5-6 and TRBJ1-2): DAGVTQSPTHLIKTRGQQVTLRCSPKSGHDTVSWYQQALGQGPQFIFQYYEEEERQRGNFPDRFSGHQFPNYSSELNVNALLLGDSALYLCASSLGYRDRNYGYTFGSGTRLTVV.

This chain connects TRBV19 to TRBJ1-5, with 12 nucleotides matching TRBD1. CDR3 length equals 18 residues. J was trimmed by 4 bases and V by 5 bases; bases with no gene match: 12. CDR1 and CDR2 (germline): LNHDA, SQIVND (reference sequence). CDR3 region: CASSQGQGARIRNQPQHF. Written as DNA, the CDR3 is TGTGCCAGTAGTCAGGGACAGGGGGCGCGAATCCGGAATCAGCCCCAGCATTTT. The full variable domain, in which reference TRBV19 and TRBJ1-5 provide the parts outside the CDR3, is DGGITQSPKYLFRKEGQNVTLSCEQNLNHDAMYWYRQDPGQGLRLIYYSQIVNDFQKGDIAEGYSVSREKKESFPLTVTSAQKNPTAFYLCASSQGQGARIRNQPQHFGDGTRLSIL.

V is TRBV7-9 and J is TRBJ2-7, with 14 bases fitting TRBD2. V lost 5 bases, J lost 1 base, and 13 bases stayed unmatched. Germline V gives CDR1 SEHNR, CDR2 FQNEAQ (reference sequence). The CDR3 extends over 19 amino acids. The CDR3 DNA reads as TGTGCCAGCAGCCTCTACCTGGGACTAGCGGGAGACACATCCTACGAGCAGTACTTC. The encoded protein is CASSLYLGLAGDTSYEQYF.

This clone came up a few times. Within the sample, other DNA sequences also encode this same CDR3. The chain couples TRBV7-2 to TRBJ2-7; 7 nucleotides match TRBD2. There are 14 residues in the CDR3. V was pared by 0 bases and J by 1 base, with 0 bases of the junction left unmatched. CDR1 and CDR2 (germline): SGHTA, FQGNSA. The CDR3 region has the DNA TGTGCCAGCAGCTTAGCTAGCGGGTCCTACGAGCAGTACTTC. Translating it yields CASSLASGSYEQYF.

The V call is TRBV27, the J call TRBJ2-1; the match to TRBD1 covers 8 bases. CDR1 and CDR2 from the germline V gene are MNHEY and SMNVEV (reference sequence). Trimming at V came to 6 bases and at J to 6 bases, leaving 10 bases not matched to a gene. The CDR3 is 15 residues long. CDR3 nucleotide sequence: TGTGCCAGCAGCCCTTCGGACAGGGCCCCCAATGAGCAGTTCTTC. Translating it yields CASSPSDRAPNEQFF.